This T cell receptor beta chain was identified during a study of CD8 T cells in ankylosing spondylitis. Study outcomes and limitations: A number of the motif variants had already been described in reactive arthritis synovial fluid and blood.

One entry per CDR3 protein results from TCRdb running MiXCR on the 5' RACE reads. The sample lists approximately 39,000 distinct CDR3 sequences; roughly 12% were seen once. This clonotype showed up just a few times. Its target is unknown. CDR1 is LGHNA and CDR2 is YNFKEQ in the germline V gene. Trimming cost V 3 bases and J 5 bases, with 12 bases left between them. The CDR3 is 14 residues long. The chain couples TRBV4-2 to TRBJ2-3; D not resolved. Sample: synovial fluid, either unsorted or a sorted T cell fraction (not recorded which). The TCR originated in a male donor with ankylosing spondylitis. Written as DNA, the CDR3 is TGTGCCAGCAGCCATCAATACCCACAAGATACGCAGTATTTT. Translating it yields CASSHQYPQDTQYF.